A single sample is the source of the 15 T cell receptor beta chains below, sequenced in a study of blood T cells in healthy people across ages. Next came a second PCR, run for about 7 to 12 cycles, which used a sample-barcoded 5' primer along with a J-beta primer mix. MiXCR, run by TCRdb on the 5' RACE reads, gives a single entry per CDR3 protein. The sample has 780,000 or so distinct CDR3 sequences, approximately 53% seen once. The sequencing sample was made of blood. The receptors stem from a man older than 75 in good health.

The chain couples TRBV5-1 to TRBJ1-1, with 8 nucleotides matching TRBD1. The V and J ends lost 4 bases and 3 bases, in that order; junction bases with no gene match: 8. The CDR3 has 15 amino acids. Germline CDR1 and CDR2: SGHRS and YFSETQ. The CDR3 loop is CASSPTTGEYTEAFF. In DNA form, the CDR3 reads TGCGCCAGCAGCCCCACGACAGGGGAGTACACTGAAGCTTTCTTT.

Of note for this clonotype: One junction end does not reproduce the germline sequence, and a read error may be involved. The chain carries TRBV6-2 or TRBV6-3 and TRBJ2-5; D not certain. This CDR3 comprises 11 residues. CDR1 MNHEY and CDR2 SVGEGT come from the germline V gene. Here the CDR3 reads CASKFGENQYF. CDR3 bases: TGTGCCAGCAAGTTTGGTGAGAACCAGTACTTC.

This clonotype was recorded a few times. The V gene is TRBV12-3 or TRBV12-4, the J gene TRBJ2-7; D may be TRBD2 (6 bases). Trimming removed 2 bases at V and 0 bases at J, with 11 bases between. The CDR3 loop spans 15 amino acids. CDR3 in amino acids: CASSLLRRDSYEQYF. DNA for the CDR3: TGTGCCAGCAGTTTACTACGGCGGGACTCCTACGAGCAGTACTTC.

This sequence joins TRBV20-1 and TRBJ2-7; TRBD2 aligns across 8 bases. The CDR3 is 15 amino acids. Germline CDR1 DFQATT, CDR2 SNEGSKA (reference sequence). The junction had 10 bases not matched to a gene; V was cut back by 5 bases and J by 1 base. CDR3 protein: CSAPTGGLGSYEQYF. Here the CDR3 DNA reads TGCAGTGCTCCCACCGGGGGACTAGGGTCCTACGAGCAGTACTTC.

The chain is built from TRBV2 and TRBJ2-3, with unresolved D. The germline V and J ends were trimmed by 8 bases and 1 base, with 10 bases remaining between them. CDR1 is SNHLY, CDR2 FYNNEI, per germline. The CDR3 sequence is 13 residues long. This CDR3 is CASSRWGTDTQYF. CDR3 sequence (DNA): TGTGCCAGCTCCAGGTGGGGCACAGATACGCAGTATTTT.

V and J are TRBV25-1 and TRBJ2-7; 8 bases are a match to TRBD2. After removal of 8 bases from V and 8 bases from J, the junction contained 11 bases not matched to a gene. CDR1 is MGHDK and CDR2 is SYGVNS in the germline V gene. This CDR3 has 13 amino acids. In DNA form, the CDR3 reads TGTGCCAGCCCCTCCCGGGAGGGGGGCAAGCAGTACTTC. Its protein is CASPSREGGKQYF.

This clonotype was counted between two and nine times. The chain combines TRBV7-8 with TRBJ2-1; D remains ambiguous. The germline gives CDR1 SGHVS, CDR2 FQNEAQ. V shed 1 base and J shed 4 bases, with 8 bases lying between them. This CDR3 has 14 amino acids. CDR3 DNA: TGTGCCAGCAGCTTAGAGGTCCTATACAATGAGCAGTTCTTC. Residues: CASSLEVLYNEQFF.

The J gene is TRBJ1-5, the V gene TRBV12-3 or TRBV12-4, with TRBD1 matching 7 bases. V was pared by 7 bases and J by 6 bases, with 9 bases of the junction left unmatched. The CDR3 is 14 residues long. The CDR3 coding sequence is TGTGCCAGCACCCTCGACAGGGTAGGTCAGCCCCAGCATTTT. Its protein is CASTLDRVGQPQHF.

The table lists this clonotype with a count of one. The chain recombines TRBV12-3 or TRBV12-4 with TRBJ2-1; tentatively, D is TRBD1 (7 bases). V was clipped by 7 bases and J by 8 bases, with 18 bases between them. This CDR3 spans 14 amino acids. CDR3 sequence (DNA): TGTGCCAGCACCGAGAATCCAGGGGGGCATGAGCAGTTCTTC. Its protein is CASTENPGGHEQFF.

The CDR3 bases are TGTGCCAGCAGCCTTGAAGGACAGGGGGGTTACAATGAGCAGTTCTTC. Protein: CASSLEGQGGYNEQFF. The V gene is TRBV27, the J gene TRBJ2-1; 10 bases match TRBD1. CDR3 length equals 16 residues. V lost 6 bases and J lost 4; bases outside the gene matches: 9. Germline V gives CDR1 MNHEY, CDR2 SMNVEV (reference sequence).

A few counts support this clonotype. The chain has TRBV7-9 and TRBJ1-1, with 9 bases matching TRBD1. This CDR3 is built from 17 residues. Germline CDR1 and CDR2: SEHNR and FQNEAQ (reference sequence). The ends lost 6 bases at V and 1 base at J; junction bases unmatched: 12. The CDR3 protein is CASSTQGTGKSNTEAFF. The CDR3 coding sequence is TGTGCCAGCAGTACCCAGGGGACAGGGAAGTCGAACACTGAAGCTTTCTTT. Full variable domain (outside the CDR3, taken from reference TRBV7-9 and TRBJ1-1): DTGVSQNPRHKITKRGQNVTFRCDPISEHNRLYWYRQTLGQGPEFLTYFQNEAQLEKSRLLSDRFSAERPKGSFSTLEIQRTEQGDSAMYLCASSTQGTGKSNTEAFFGQGTRLTVV.

The chain combines TRBV12-3 or TRBV12-4 with TRBJ1-2, with TRBD1 matching 8 bases. The CDR3 is 13 amino acids. V shed 1 base and J 10 bases; nucleotides not matched to a gene: 5. CDR3 coding DNA: TGTGCCAGCAGTTTAGTGACAGGGGATGTCTACACCTTC. Protein: CASSLVTGDVYTF.

The V call is TRBV29-1, the J call TRBJ2-3; no firm D call. Trimming pared 4 bases from V and 6 bases from J, leaving 11 bases between. The CDR3 length is 12 residues. The germline V gene has CDR1 SQVTM and CDR2 ANQGSEA. CDR3 amino acids: CSVVGTGDTQYF. CDR3 nucleotides: TGCAGCGTTGTGGGTACCGGGGATACGCAGTATTTT.

J is TRBJ2-7 and V is TRBV4-1; 10 bases align to TRBD2. The end of the DNA fits TRBJ2-5 better, so the J call may be wrong. The germline V gene encodes CDR1 MGHRA and CDR2 YSYEKL. The length of the CDR3 is 15 residues. DNA of the CDR3: TGCGCCAGCAGCCAAGAAAGCGGGAGGGTGGAGACCCAGTACTTC. Its translation is CASSQESGRVETQYF.

This clonotype appeared a few times. This chain's CDR3 is CASSAGDRVDYGYTF. The CDR3 bases are TGCGCCAGCAGCGCCGGGGACAGGGTGGACTATGGCTACACCTTC. J is TRBJ1-2 and V is TRBV5-1; the match to TRBD1 covers 9 bases. Unmatched junction bases numbered 7, after V lost 4 bases and J lost 3 bases. There are 15 residues in the CDR3. Germline CDR1 and CDR2: SGHRS and YFSETQ.